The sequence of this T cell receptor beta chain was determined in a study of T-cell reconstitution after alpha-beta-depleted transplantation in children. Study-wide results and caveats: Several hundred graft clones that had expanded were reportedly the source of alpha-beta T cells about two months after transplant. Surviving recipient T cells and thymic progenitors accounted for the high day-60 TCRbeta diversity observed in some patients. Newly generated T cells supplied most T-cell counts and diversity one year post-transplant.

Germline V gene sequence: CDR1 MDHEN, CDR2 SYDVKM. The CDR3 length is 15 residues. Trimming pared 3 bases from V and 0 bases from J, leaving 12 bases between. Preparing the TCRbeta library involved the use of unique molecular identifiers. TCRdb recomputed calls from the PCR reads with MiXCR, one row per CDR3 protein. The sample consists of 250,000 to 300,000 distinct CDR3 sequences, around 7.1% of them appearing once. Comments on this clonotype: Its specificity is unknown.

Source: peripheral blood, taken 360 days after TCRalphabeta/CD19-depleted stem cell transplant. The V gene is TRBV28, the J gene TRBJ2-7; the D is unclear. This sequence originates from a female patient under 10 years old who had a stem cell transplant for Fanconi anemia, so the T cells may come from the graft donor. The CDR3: CASSFGPTNSYEQYF. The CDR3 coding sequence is TGTGCCAGCAGTTTCGGCCCGACAAACTCCTACGAGCAGTACTTC. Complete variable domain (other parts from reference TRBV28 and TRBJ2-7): DVKVTQSSRYLVKRTGEKVFLECVQDMDHENMFWYRQDPGLGLRLIYFSYDVKMKEKGDIPEGYSVSREKKERFSLILESASTNQTSMYLCASSFGPTNSYEQYFGPGTRLTVT.